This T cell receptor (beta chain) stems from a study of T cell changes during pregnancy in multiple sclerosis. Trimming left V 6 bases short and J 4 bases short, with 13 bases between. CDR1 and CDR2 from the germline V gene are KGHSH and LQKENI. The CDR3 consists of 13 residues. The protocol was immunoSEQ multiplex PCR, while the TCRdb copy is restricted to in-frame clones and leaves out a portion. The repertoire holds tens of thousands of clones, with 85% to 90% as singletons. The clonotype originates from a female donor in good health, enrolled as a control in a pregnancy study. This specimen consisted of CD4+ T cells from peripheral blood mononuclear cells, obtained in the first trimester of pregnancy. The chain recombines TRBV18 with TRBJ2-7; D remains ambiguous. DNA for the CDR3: TGTGCCAGCTCGCCAGTCTCCCCTTACGAGCAGTACTTC. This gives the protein CASSPVSPYEQYF. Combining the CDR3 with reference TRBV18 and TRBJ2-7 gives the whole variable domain NAGVMQNPRHLVRRRGQEARLRCSPMKGHSHVYWYRQLPEEGLKFMVYLQKENIIDESGMPKERFSAEFPKEGPSILRIQQVVRGDSAAYFCASSPVSPYEQYFGPGTRLTVT.